This T cell receptor beta chain was sequenced for a study of shared clonotypes between healthy human individuals (dated by TCRdb to the early 2020s). General notes on the study: Two women and three men aged 18 to 49 years were included in the cohort. Leukapheresis yielded between about 0.85 and 10 billion PBMCs per donor. To estimate repertoire size and how much clonotypes are shared between individuals, the study performed deep sequencing of blood TCR repertoires from 4 to 6 healthy adults. Per donor, three plates each were used for CD4 naive and CD4 memory, two for CD8 naive, and one for CD8 memory. Libraries were prepared and TCR repertoires were sequenced by different laboratories using diverse techniques, in order to increase sequencing depth and limit assay-specific biases.

Using the deep immunoSEQ assay, TCR CDR3 regions were amplified from genomic DNA by multiplex PCR. For each cell subset, the extracted genomic DNA was distributed evenly across all wells of several immunoSEQ 96-well plates, and each plate served as one replicate. For sorted subsets, each replicate PCR was loaded with approximately 190 ng genomic DNA, equivalent to 30,000 or so T cell genomes. Purified libraries were quantified with a Qubit 3.0 fluorometer, sized on a Bioanalyzer 2100, and re-quantified with the KAPA Library Quantification kit. Every immunoSEQ 96-well plate was sequenced on a separate single-read 150-cycle Illumina NextSeq 550 flow cell. The study's own analysis went as follows. Because the immunoSEQ output held only junctional sequences and lacked quality scores, the filtering could not match the filtering applied to full-length reads. Sequences were annotated with PyIR, a Python wrapper for IgBLAST v1.9, and V/J genes and CDR3 were assigned using IMGT germline references. Reads were removed for weak V/J assignments (E-value above 1e-6), missing CDR3, stop codons, out-of-frame junctions, or ambiguous translated residues. V3J clonotypes were defined as sequences sharing the same inferred V gene, J gene, and CDR3 amino acid sequence. To compute the percentage overlap between repertoires, the number of shared unique clonotypes was divided by the size of the smaller repertoire. RTK rarefaction, the Chao1 estimator, and Recon v2.1 estimates of unobserved clonotypes were used to assess repertoire richness. Generation probabilities for all TCRbeta clonotypes obtained by the gDNA method from a handful of donors were computed using OLGA. The immuneACCESS repertoire file appears here via TCRdb, limited to in-frame rearrangements. These files lack a portion of the clones; in checked studies, under half of the deficit traces to unresolved V genes, and the cause of the others is not known. V, J and clone size are taken as reported in that table, and D and trimming were inferred from the DNA itself. This sample lists millions of clones; approximately 94% were detected once. The ten largest make up approximately 1.7% of the sample.

Trimmed from V: 3 bases; trimmed from J: 3 bases; junction bases lacking a gene match: 17. Including the terminal cysteine and phenylalanine, the CDR3 comprises 19 residues. The only DNA kept is the CDR3, 57 bases in frame from the first base. The germline V gene supplies CDR1 SGHDN and CDR2 FVKESK. Details on this clone: Its antigen is not yet known. Per-nucleotide qualities are absent, and no much larger clonotype sits a single base away.

CD8 naive samples were CD45RO-negative cells positively selected for CCR7, giving a CD45RA+CCR7+ population that excluded TemRA cells. The donors were healthy, HIV-negative adults who had no recently reported acute infections or vaccinations. Every donor was a Caucasian adult living in Nashville, Tennessee, USA. After blood collection by leukapheresis, PBMCs were isolated using Ficoll-Histopaque density gradient centrifugation and then cryopreserved in the vapor phase of liquid nitrogen. Analytical flow cytometry was used to check the purity and quantity of each magnetically sorted T cell population. Each sorted fraction had its genomic DNA isolated and then quantified by UV absorbance on a Nanodrop 2000c. The research as a whole found: Naive subsets generally had larger estimated clonotype richness than memory subsets. Sampling was restricted to blood, and TCR repertoires in tissues likely differ from the TCR repertoires found in blood. The genetic and exposure-history diversity represented was limited by the small number of donors. When a handful of donors were compared, the shared fraction of clonotypes was around 4.6% for naive CD4, about 4% for naive CD8, roughly 2.5% for memory CD4, and under 0.5% for memory CD8. Higher generation probabilities were observed for clonotypes shared by all four sorted-subset donors than for non-shared clonotypes. Even with the large sequencing depth, rarefaction of the sorted-subset datasets indicated that sequencing was incomplete. Based on pairwise subsampling, the degree of clonotype sharing among donors was expected to be affected by sequencing depth.

This clonotype was obtained from a young man in good health. Some clones in this sample may be carry-over from other donors' samples. The chain couples TRBV14 to TRBJ2-7; 10 junctional bases match TRBD2. Sequenced: naive CD8+ T cells from PBMCs. What this sample's cell subset or site label stands for: CD45RA+CCR7+. CDR3 region: CASSQRQGLAAPVYYEQYF. The DNA is as follows: TGTGCCAGCAGCCAGCGGCAAGGACTAGCGGCACCCGTTTACTACGAGCAGTACTTC.